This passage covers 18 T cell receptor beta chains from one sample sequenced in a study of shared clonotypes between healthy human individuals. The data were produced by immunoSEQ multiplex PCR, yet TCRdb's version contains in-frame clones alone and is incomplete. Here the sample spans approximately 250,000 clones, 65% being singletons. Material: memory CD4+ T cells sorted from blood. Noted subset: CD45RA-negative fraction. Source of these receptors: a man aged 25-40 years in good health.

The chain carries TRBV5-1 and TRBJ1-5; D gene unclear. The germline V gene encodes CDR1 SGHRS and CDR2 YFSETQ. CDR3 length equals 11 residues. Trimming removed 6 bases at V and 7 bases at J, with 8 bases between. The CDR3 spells CASTHDQPQHF. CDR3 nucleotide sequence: TGCGCCAGCACCCATGACCAGCCCCAGCATTTT.

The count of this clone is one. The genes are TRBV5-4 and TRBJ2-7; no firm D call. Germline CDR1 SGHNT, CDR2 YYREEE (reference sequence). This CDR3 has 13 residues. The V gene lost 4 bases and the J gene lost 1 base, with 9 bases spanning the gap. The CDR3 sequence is CASSQDRSYEQYF. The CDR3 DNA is TGTGCCAGCAGCCAAGACCGTTCCTACGAGCAGTACTTC.

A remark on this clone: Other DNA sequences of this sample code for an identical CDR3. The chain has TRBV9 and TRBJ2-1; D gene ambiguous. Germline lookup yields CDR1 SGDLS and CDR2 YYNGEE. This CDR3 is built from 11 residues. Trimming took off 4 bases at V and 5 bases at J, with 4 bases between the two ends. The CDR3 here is CASSLNNEQFF. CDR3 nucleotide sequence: TGTGCCAGCAGCTTGAACAATGAGCAGTTCTTC.

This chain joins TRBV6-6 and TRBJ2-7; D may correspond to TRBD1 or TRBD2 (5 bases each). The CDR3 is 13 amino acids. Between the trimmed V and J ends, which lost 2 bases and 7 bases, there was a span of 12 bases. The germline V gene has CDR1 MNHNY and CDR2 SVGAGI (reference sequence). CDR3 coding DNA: TGTGCCAGCAGTTACGCGACCTGGGGGGAGCAGTACTTC. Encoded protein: CASSYATWGEQYF.

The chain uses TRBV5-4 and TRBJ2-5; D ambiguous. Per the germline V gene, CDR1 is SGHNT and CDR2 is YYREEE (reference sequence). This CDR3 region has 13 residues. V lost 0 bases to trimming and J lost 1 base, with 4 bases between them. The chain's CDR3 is CASSLDPQETQYF. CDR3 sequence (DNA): TGTGCCAGCAGCTTGGACCCCCAAGAGACCCAGTACTTC.

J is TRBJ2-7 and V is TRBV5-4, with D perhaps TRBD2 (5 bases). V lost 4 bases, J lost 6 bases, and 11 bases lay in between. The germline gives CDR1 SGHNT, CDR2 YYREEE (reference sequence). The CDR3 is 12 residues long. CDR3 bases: TGTGCCAGCAGCCTGGACTTCTTCGAGCAGTACTTC. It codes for CASSLDFFEQYF.

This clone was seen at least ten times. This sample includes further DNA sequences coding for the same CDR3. As DNA, the CDR3 is TGTGCCAGCAGCCCACAGGGGAAAGGACCCTATGGCTACACCTTC. This encodes CASSPQGKGPYGYTF. J is TRBJ1-2 and V is TRBV7-8; 7 nucleotides align to TRBD1. The trim removed 5 bases at V and 4 bases at J, leaving 10 bases unmatched. The CDR3 has 15 residues. Germline V gives CDR1 SGHVS, CDR2 FQNEAQ.

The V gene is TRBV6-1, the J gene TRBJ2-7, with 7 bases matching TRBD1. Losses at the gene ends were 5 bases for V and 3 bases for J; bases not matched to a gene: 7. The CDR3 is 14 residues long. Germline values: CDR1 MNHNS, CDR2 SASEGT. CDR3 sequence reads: CASSRQGHRYEQYF. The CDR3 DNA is TGTGCCAGCAGTAGACAGGGACACCGCTACGAGCAGTACTTC.

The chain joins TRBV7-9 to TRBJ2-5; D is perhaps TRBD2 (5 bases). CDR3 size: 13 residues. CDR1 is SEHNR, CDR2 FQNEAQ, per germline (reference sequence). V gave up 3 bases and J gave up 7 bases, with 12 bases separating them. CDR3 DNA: TGTGCCAGCAGCTTCGACCCGGGGTGGACCCAGTACTTC. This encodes CASSFDPGWTQYF.

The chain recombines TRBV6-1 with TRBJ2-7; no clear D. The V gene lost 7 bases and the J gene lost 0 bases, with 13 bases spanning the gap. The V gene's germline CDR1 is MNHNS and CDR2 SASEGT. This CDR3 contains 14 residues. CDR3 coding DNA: TGTGCCAGCAACAAGGCCGAGACCTCCTACGAGCAGTACTTC. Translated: CASNKAETSYEQYF.

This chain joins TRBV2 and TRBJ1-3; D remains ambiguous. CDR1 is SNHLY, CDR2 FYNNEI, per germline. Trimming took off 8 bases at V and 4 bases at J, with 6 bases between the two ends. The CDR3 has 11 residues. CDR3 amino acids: CASSSGNTIYF. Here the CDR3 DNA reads TGTGCCAGCTCGTCCGGAAACACCATATATTTT.

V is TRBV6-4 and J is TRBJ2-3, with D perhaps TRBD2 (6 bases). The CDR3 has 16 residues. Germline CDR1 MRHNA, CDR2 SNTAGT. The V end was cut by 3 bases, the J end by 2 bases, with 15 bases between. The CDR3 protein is CASSEESGSPTDTQYF. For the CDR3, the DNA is TGTGCCAGCAGTGAGGAGAGCGGGTCCCCCACAGATACGCAGTATTTT.

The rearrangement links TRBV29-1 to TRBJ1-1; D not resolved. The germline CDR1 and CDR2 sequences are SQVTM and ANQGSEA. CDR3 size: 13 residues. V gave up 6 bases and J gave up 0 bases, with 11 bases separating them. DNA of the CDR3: TGCAGCGTCAGAGACGGATTGAACACTGAAGCTTTCTTT. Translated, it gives CSVRDGLNTEAFF.

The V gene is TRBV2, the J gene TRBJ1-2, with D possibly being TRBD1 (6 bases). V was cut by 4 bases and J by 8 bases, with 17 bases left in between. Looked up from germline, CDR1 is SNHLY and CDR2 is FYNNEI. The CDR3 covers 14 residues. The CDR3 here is CASSVGLMRGGYTF. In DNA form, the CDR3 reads TGTGCCAGCAGTGTCGGCTTAATGAGGGGGGGCTACACCTTC. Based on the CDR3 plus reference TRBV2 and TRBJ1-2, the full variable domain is EPEVTQTPSHQVTQMGQEVILRCVPISNHLYFYWYRQILGQKVEFLVSFYNNEISEKSEIFDDQFSVERPDGSNFTLKIRSTKLEDSAMYFCASSVGLMRGGYTFGSGTRLTVV.

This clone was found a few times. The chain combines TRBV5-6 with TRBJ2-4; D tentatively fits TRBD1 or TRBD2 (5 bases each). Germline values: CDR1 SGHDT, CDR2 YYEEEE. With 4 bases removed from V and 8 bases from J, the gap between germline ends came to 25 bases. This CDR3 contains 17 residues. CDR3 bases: TGTGCCAGCAGCCTCGCCCGGGACGTCGGAGGAGTGGACATTCAGTACTTC. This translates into CASSLARDVGGVDIQYF.

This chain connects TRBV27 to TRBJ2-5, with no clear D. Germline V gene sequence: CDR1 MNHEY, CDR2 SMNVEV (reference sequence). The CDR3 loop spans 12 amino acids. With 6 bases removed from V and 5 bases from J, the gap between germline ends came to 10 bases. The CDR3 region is CASRRPGETQYF. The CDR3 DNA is TGTGCCAGCAGACGGCCCGGGGAGACCCAGTACTTC.

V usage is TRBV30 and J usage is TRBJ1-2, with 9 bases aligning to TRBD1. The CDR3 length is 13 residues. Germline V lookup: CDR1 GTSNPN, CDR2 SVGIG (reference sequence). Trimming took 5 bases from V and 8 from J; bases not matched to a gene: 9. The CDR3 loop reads CAWVQQGAGGYTF. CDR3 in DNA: TGTGCCTGGGTGCAACAGGGGGCGGGCGGCTACACCTTC.

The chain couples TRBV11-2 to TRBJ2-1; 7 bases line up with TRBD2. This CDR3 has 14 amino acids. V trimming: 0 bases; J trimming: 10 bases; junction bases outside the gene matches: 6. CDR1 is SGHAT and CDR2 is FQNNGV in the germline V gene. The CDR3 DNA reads TGTGCCAGCAGCTTAGATCACGGGAGGTGGGAGCAGTTCTTC. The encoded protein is CASSLDHGRWEQFF.